The clone carrying this T cell receptor (beta chain) has just a few counts. The antigen is unknown. The data are from a study of response to subunit inactivated influenza vaccine. Overall study findings and caveats: Researchers suggested that each seasonal influenza vaccination recruits few new T cells.

Via MiXCR, TCRdb re-called the RT-PCR reads, giving one row per CDR3 protein. The sample records about 650,000 distinct CDR3 sequences, about 14% being singletons. The sample in question was PBMCs from blood, obtained around 15 days before vaccination. The clonotype comes from a man in his fifties who received an inactivated influenza vaccine.

CDR3 in DNA: TGCGCCAGCAGCTTGAGGGCGGACAACTATGGCTACACCTTC. Its translation: CASSLRADNYGYTF. This chain connects TRBV5-1 to TRBJ1-2; no reliable D call. V was pared by 1 base and J by 2 bases, with 9 bases between. CDR1 is SGHRS, CDR2 YFSETQ, per germline. The CDR3 length is 14 residues. Complete variable domain (other parts from reference TRBV5-1 and TRBJ1-2): KAGVTQTPRYLIKTRGQQVTLSCSPISGHRSVSWYQQTPGQGLQFLFEYFSETQRNKGNFPGRFSGRQFSNSRSEMNVSTLELGDSALYLCASSLRADNYGYTFGSGTRLTVV.